The text below deals with one TCR beta chain. This record belongs to a study of blood T cell repertoires in COVID-19. Germline-derived CDR1 and CDR2 are MNHNY and SVGAGI (reference sequence). This CDR3 is built from 15 residues. Germline trimming cut 2 bases from V and 2 bases from J; bases unmatched to any gene: 5. Here immunoSEQ multiplex PCR was the method, and the copy in TCRdb shows in-frame clones only, minus some. The sample includes about 410,000 clones, about 89% of them seen just once. The sequence was obtained from a woman in her thirties or forties with COVID-19, enrolled during active disease. Sequences were obtained from peripheral blood. The V and J genes are TRBV6-6 and TRBJ2-7; TRBD1 matches 8 bases. DNA of the CDR3: TGTGCCAGCAGTTACGGACCAGGGGGCCCCTACGAGCAGTACTTC. This gives the protein CASSYGPGGPYEQYF.